This passage covers 15 T cell receptor beta chains from one sample sequenced in a study of vaccination effects on CD4 cells after COVID-19. No antigen is known for these receptors. Peptide-pool stimulation followed by sequencing identified expanded antigen-specific CD4+ clonotypes in the ViraFEST assay. Subsequent to a culture period of approximately 11 days, CD4+ T cells were isolated. The person was diagnosed with PCR-confirmed SARS-CoV-2 infection between March and December 2020. Assay: immunoSEQ multiplex PCR; the TCRdb copy retains only in-frame clones and omits some. The sample lists more than 20,000 clones, approximately 70% seen once, with roughly 18% in the top ten. The sequenced sample was CD4+ T cells from PBMCs cultured with SARS-CoV-2 spike peptides, obtained before COVID-19 vaccination. These receptors were collected from a human donor who had a prior SARS-CoV-2 infection.

This clone was recorded a few times. This chain uses TRBV4-2 with TRBJ2-1, with 13 bases identical to TRBD2. The V segment lost 5 bases and the J segment 10 bases; nucleotides outside the gene matches: 8. The CDR3 is 15 amino acids. CDR1 and CDR2 (germline): LGHNA, YNFKEQ. The CDR3 coding sequence is TGTGCCAGCAGCGCCCCCGGGACTAGCGGGACCGAGCAGTTCTTC. Amino acid sequence: CASSAPGTSGTEQFF.

J is TRBJ2-3 and V is TRBV10-3, with TRBD1 as a possible D gene (5 bases). Germline V lookup: CDR1 ENHRY, CDR2 SYGVKD. The CDR3 spans 14 residues. V was trimmed by 3 bases and J by 5 bases, leaving 12 bases between them. The DNA of the CDR3 is TGTGCCATCAGTGAATGGCAGGGTCGAGATACGCAGTATTTT. This codes for CAISEWQGRDTQYF.

In the case of this clone: This sample includes further DNA sequences coding for the same CDR3. The chain recombines TRBV7-9 with TRBJ1-5; D is uncertain. Germline V CDR1 and CDR2: SEHNR, FQNEAQ (reference sequence). V gave up 1 base and J gave up 5 bases, with 3 bases separating them. The CDR3 totals 12 residues. CDR3 coding DNA: TGTGCCAGCAGCTTAGGCGATCAGCCCCAGCATTTT. It specifies CASSLGDQPQHF. Full variable domain (remainder filled in from reference TRBV7-9 and TRBJ1-5): DTGVSQNPRHKITKRGQNVTFRCDPISEHNRLYWYRQTLGQGPEFLTYFQNEAQLEKSRLLSDRFSAERPKGSFSTLEIQRTEQGDSAMYLCASSLGDQPQHFGDGTRLSIL.

The rearrangement links TRBV7-2 to TRBJ1-6, with D hard to call. Germline V gives CDR1 SGHTA, CDR2 FQGNSA. V was shortened by 1 base and J by 0 bases, with 10 bases between the two germline ends. The CDR3 is 17 amino acids. This CDR3 reads CASSLVGGSSYNSPLHF. The CDR3 DNA reads TGTGCCAGCAGCTTAGTGGGCGGGAGCTCCTATAATTCACCCCTCCACTTT.

CDR3 loop: CASSSGPDYGYTF. DNA of the CDR3: TGTGCCAGCAGTTCCGGCCCTGACTATGGCTACACCTTC. The chain couples TRBV28 to TRBJ1-2; D not certain. The CDR3 extends over 13 amino acids. Germline lookup yields CDR1 MDHEN and CDR2 SYDVKM. Trimming removed 4 bases from V and 3 bases from J, with 9 bases in between.

This clone appeared a few times. The chain has TRBV7-9 and TRBJ1-1; D ambiguous. Germline CDR1 SEHNR, CDR2 FQNEAQ (reference sequence). CDR3 length: 14 amino acids. V was cut by 7 bases and J by 3 bases, with 15 bases left in between. This CDR3 reads CASIGYGEDTEAFF. The DNA of the CDR3 is TGTGCCAGCATTGGTTATGGGGAGGACACTGAAGCTTTCTTT.

This clone was seen a few times. V usage is TRBV30 and J usage is TRBJ2-5; 9 bases map to TRBD1. The V and J ends lost 3 bases and 5 bases, in that order; junction bases with no gene match: 7. There are 14 residues in the CDR3. Germline loops: CDR1 GTSNPN, CDR2 SVGIG (reference sequence). The CDR3 is CAWRRNRGPETQYF. For the CDR3, the DNA is TGTGCCTGGAGGAGGAACAGGGGGCCGGAGACCCAGTACTTC.

This clone has more than one count but fewer than ten. This rearrangement joins TRBV4-2 to TRBJ2-3; D uncertain. Trimming pared 0 bases from V and 5 bases from J, leaving 12 bases between. Germline V gene sequence: CDR1 LGHNA, CDR2 YNFKEQ. This CDR3 is built from 15 residues. For the CDR3, the DNA is TGTGCCAGCAGCCAAGATTCTCATGGCCGAGATACGCAGTATTTT. Encoded protein: CASSQDSHGRDTQYF.

The chain is built from TRBV2 and TRBJ2-7, with 7 bases that match TRBD1. V lost 9 bases to trimming and J lost 2 bases; unmatched junction nucleotides: 4. CDR1 SNHLY and CDR2 FYNNEI come from the germline V gene. The CDR3 consists of 12 residues. CDR3: CASGGQTYEQYF. CDR3 DNA: TGTGCCAGTGGGGGACAGACCTACGAGCAGTACTTC.

To note about this clone: The CDR3 does not end in the conserved phenylalanine or tryptophan, so this is likely a read error. The DNA is left out, because the CDR3 cannot be placed on it with certainty; the CDR3 is given as TCRdb lists it. The chain has TRBV7-2 and TRBJ2-7; the tabulated D call, TRBD2, remains unverified against the DNA. Per the germline V gene, CDR1 is SGHTA and CDR2 is FQGNSA. The CDR3 spans 13 amino acids, including both terminal residues. CDR3 amino acids: CASSLSGGEALIL.

V usage is TRBV19 and J usage is TRBJ1-2; 7 bases are a match to TRBD1. Germline V lookup: CDR1 LNHDA, CDR2 SQIVND (reference sequence). The V and J ends lost 6 bases and 8 bases, in that order; junction bases with no gene match: 9. The CDR3 loop spans 13 amino acids. CDR3 sequence (DNA): TGTGCCAGTAGCCGGACAGGCTCCCTAGGCTACACCTTC. Its protein product is CASSRTGSLGYTF.

With regard to this clone: Different DNA sequences within this sample yield the same CDR3. The V and J genes are TRBV7-9 and TRBJ2-1; TRBD2 matches at 9 bases. Germline V gene lookup returns CDR1 SEHNR and CDR2 FQNEAQ (reference sequence). This CDR3 comprises 16 residues. V dropped 2 bases and J dropped 4; count of bases not matched to a gene: 6. The CDR3 nucleotides read TGTGCCAGCAGCTTATCCCTAGCGGGGAGTTACAATGAGCAGTTCTTC. This sequence encodes CASSLSLAGSYNEQFF.

The sample holds a few counts of this clone. The chain links TRBV3-1 (or the pseudogene TRBV3-2) to TRBJ1-3; D gene ambiguous. This CDR3 is built from 14 residues. V lost 4 bases to trimming and J lost 0 bases, with 7 bases between them. CDR1 is LGHDT and CDR2 is YNNKEL in the germline V gene (reference sequence). CDR3 residues: CASSPRSSGNTIYF. The CDR3 DNA is TGTGCCAGCAGCCCCCGGTCCTCTGGAAACACCATATATTTT.

CDR3 protein: CASSQDPGPVTYNEQFF. The DNA of the CDR3 is TGCGCCAGCAGCCAAGATCCCGGACCCGTCACCTACAATGAGCAGTTCTTC. V is TRBV4-3 and J is TRBJ2-1, with unresolved D. V dropped 0 bases and J dropped 2 bases, with 14 bases sitting between them. CDR1 and CDR2 from the germline V gene are LGHNA and YSLEER. This CDR3 is built from 17 residues.

The CDR3 sequence is CASSPPRGGGMDTEAFF. The CDR3 DNA is TGTGCCAGCTCCCCCCCGAGAGGGGGCGGGATGGACACTGAAGCTTTCTTT. The chain carries TRBV18 and TRBJ1-1, with 7 bases identical to TRBD1. The CDR3 has 17 residues. Unmatched junction bases numbered 16, after V lost 6 bases and J lost 3 bases. Germline values: CDR1 KGHSH, CDR2 LQKENI.